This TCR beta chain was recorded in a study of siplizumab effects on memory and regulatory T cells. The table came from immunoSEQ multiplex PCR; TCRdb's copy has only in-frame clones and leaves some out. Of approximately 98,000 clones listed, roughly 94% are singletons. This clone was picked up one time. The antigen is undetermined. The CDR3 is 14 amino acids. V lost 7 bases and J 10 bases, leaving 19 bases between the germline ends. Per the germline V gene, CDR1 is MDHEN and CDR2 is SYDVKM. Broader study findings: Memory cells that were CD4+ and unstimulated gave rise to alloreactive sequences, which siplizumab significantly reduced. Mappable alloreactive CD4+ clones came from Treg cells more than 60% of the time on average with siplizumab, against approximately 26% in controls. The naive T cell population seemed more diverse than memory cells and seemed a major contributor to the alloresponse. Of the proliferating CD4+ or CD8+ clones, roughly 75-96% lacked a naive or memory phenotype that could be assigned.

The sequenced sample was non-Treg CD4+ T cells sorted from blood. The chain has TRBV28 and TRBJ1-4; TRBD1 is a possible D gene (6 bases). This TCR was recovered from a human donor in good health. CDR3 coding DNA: TGTGCCAGCATTCGTCGACAGGCCGGCGGAAAACTGTTTTTT. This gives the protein CASIRRQAGGKLFF. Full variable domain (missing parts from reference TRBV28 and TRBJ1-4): DVKVTQSSRYLVKRTGEKVFLECVQDMDHENMFWYRQDPGLGLRLIYFSYDVKMKEKGDIPEGYSVSREKKERFSLILESASTNQTSMYLCASIRRQAGGKLFFGSGTQLSVL.